Following are 21 T cell receptor beta chains from one sample sequenced in a study of blood T cells in healthy people across ages (dated by TCRdb to 2014 to 2015). The library was obtained by 5' RACE. Sequencing was carried out with an Illumina HiSeq 2500. A second PCR of roughly 6 to 11 cycles was run with a J-beta primer mix and a sample-barcoded 5' primer. The public reads were run again by TCRdb, first through fastp at Q25 and then through MiXCR, and only productive beta chains were kept. Duplicate CDR3 protein sequences are folded into a single record with the most common DNA and genes. In all, the sample holds 1,300,000 or so distinct CDR3 sequences, and approximately 59% of those were seen once. Of the sample, 6.5% to 8.5% falls within the top ten clones. Sequenced material: blood. The receptor set was obtained from a young man in good health.

The chain joins TRBV4-3 to TRBJ2-1; D unclear. V lost 1 base to trimming and J lost 2 bases, with 9 bases between them. The CDR3 sequence is 15 residues long. The germline V gene encodes CDR1 LGHNA and CDR2 YSLEER. The CDR3 spells CASSQVATPYNEQFF. The CDR3 coding sequence is TGCGCCAGCAGCCAAGTGGCGACTCCCTACAATGAGCAGTTCTTC.

This chain uses TRBV12-3 or TRBV12-4 with TRBJ2-3; the D is unclear. V lost 7 bases to trimming and J lost 0 bases, with 11 bases between them. The CDR3 contains 14 residues. The CDR3 protein is CASTPGPSTDTQYF. DNA for the CDR3: TGTGCCAGCACCCCTGGCCCCAGCACAGATACGCAGTATTTT.

The gene calls are TRBV5-5 and TRBJ2-7, with D tentatively TRBD2 (5 bases). The DNA end lines up better with TRBJ2-5; the J call may be wrong. Per germline, CDR1 SGHKS and CDR2 YYEKEE (reference sequence). This CDR3 region has 13 residues. This CDR3 reads CASSVGSLKTQYF. The CDR3 coding sequence is TGTGCCAGCAGCGTTGGGAGTTTAAAGACCCAGTACTTC.

This clonotype was seen more than once but under ten times. J is TRBJ1-3 and V is TRBV29-1; 7 bases match TRBD1. CDR3 size: 13 residues. The germline CDR1 and CDR2 sequences are SQVTM and ANQGSEA. Unmatched junction bases numbered 7, after V lost 7 bases and J lost 4 bases. The CDR3 spells CSASPGQGNTIYF. The CDR3 bases are TGCAGCGCGTCGCCGGGACAGGGAAACACCATATATTTT.

The chain uses TRBV19 and TRBJ1-2, with TRBD1 matching over 8 bases. Germline trimming cut 5 bases from V and 4 bases from J; bases unmatched to any gene: 9. The CDR3 loop spans 15 amino acids. CDR1 and CDR2 (germline): LNHDA, SQIVND (reference sequence). CDR3 protein: CASSVDREGTYGYTF. The CDR3 DNA is TGTGCCAGTAGTGTGGACAGGGAGGGTACCTATGGCTACACCTTC. Complete variable domain (other parts from reference TRBV19 and TRBJ1-2): DGGITQSPKYLFRKEGQNVTLSCEQNLNHDAMYWYRQDPGQGLRLIYYSQIVNDFQKGDIAEGYSVSREKKESFPLTVTSAQKNPTAFYLCASSVDREGTYGYTFGSGTRLTVV.

This clonotype was seen a handful of times. This chain joins TRBV10-3 and TRBJ2-7; D call uncertain. Trimming cost V 3 bases and J 3 bases, with 12 bases left between them. CDR1 and CDR2 from the germline V gene are ENHRY and SYGVKD. The CDR3 loop spans 14 amino acids. For the CDR3, the DNA is TGTGCCATCAGTGAAGTAGGACGGGTCTACGAGCAGTACTTC. Protein product: CAISEVGRVYEQYF.

Details on this clonotype: At one end the junction does not follow the germline gene, possibly because of a read error. V usage is TRBV20-1 and J usage is TRBJ1-1; D unclear. The CDR3 runs 13 residues. Per the germline V gene, CDR1 is DFQATT and CDR2 is SNEGSKA (reference sequence). As DNA, the CDR3 is TGCAGTGCTCAGAGAGGGCCAGGCACTGGAGCTTTCTTT. Its translation: CSAQRGPGTGAFF.

This clonotype was detected only a few times. V and J are TRBV4-1 and TRBJ1-5; D is uncertain. From germline, CDR1 is MGHRA and CDR2 YSYEKL. The CDR3 loop spans 14 amino acids. Trimming shortened V by 2 bases and J by 5 bases, and 10 bases separated the two germline ends. CDR3 amino acids: CASSQLRADQPQHF. The CDR3, as DNA: TGCGCCAGCAGCCAATTGCGGGCAGATCAGCCCCAGCATTTT.

This clonotype was seen at least ten times. The V and J genes are TRBV10-3 and TRBJ1-1, with unresolved D. Trimming removed 4 bases at V and 5 bases at J, with 8 bases between. The germline V gene has CDR1 ENHRY and CDR2 SYGVKD. The CDR3 totals 12 residues. The CDR3 region is CAISVGTTEAFF. In DNA form, the CDR3 reads TGTGCCATCAGTGTGGGTACAACTGAAGCTTTCTTT.

This clonotype has more than one count but fewer than ten. This sequence joins TRBV20-1 and TRBJ2-7; 12 nucleotides match TRBD1. Trimming cost V 4 bases and J 2 bases; bases outside gene matches: 6. Germline V CDR1 and CDR2: DFQATT, SNEGSKA (reference sequence). The CDR3 runs to 15 residues. CDR3 in amino acids: CSATGTGGYAYEQYF. Written as DNA, the CDR3 is TGCAGTGCTACCGGGACAGGGGGCTATGCCTACGAGCAGTACTTC.

The CDR3 protein is CSVEQGASGGYTF. CDR3 sequence (DNA): TGCAGCGTTGAACAGGGGGCGAGCGGTGGCTACACCTTC. This chain uses TRBV29-1 with TRBJ1-2; 8 nucleotides align to TRBD1. Germline CDR1 is SQVTM and CDR2 is ANQGSEA. The CDR3 sequence is 13 residues long. V shed 2 bases, J shed 7 bases, and the junction held 6 bases outside the gene matches. The full variable domain, rest sourced from reference TRBV29-1 and TRBJ1-2, is SAVISQKPSRDICQRGTSLTIQCQVDSQVTMMFWYRQQPGQSLTLIATANQGSEATYESGFVIDKFPISRPNLTFSTLTVSNMSPEDSSIYLCSVEQGASGGYTFGSGTRLTVV.

This clonotype came up a few times. This chain joins TRBV12-3 or TRBV12-4 and TRBJ1-6, with 7 bases that match TRBD1. V was pared by 8 bases and J by 6 bases, with 7 bases of the junction left unmatched. This CDR3 spans 14 amino acids. CDR3 sequence reads: CASSPGQSNSPLHF. The DNA of the CDR3 is TGTGCCAGCTCCCCGGGACAGAGTAATTCACCCCTCCACTTT.

The chain recombines TRBV29-1 with TRBJ2-1, with 10 bases fitting TRBD1. In germline, CDR1 is SQVTM, CDR2 ANQGSEA. After removal of 1 base from V and 1 base from J, the junction contained 7 bases not matched to a gene. CDR3 size: 17 residues. This CDR3 reads CSVEGARQGASYNEQFF. In nucleotides, the CDR3 is TGCAGCGTTGAAGGAGCGAGACAGGGGGCATCCTACAATGAGCAGTTCTTC.

For the CDR3, the DNA is TGCAGCGTTAAAGGGGTATTGAACTACGAGCAGTACTTC. Translated, it gives CSVKGVLNYEQYF. V usage is TRBV29-1 and J usage is TRBJ2-7, with a weak D call TRBD1 (5 bases). Germline CDR1 reads SQVTM; CDR2 reads ANQGSEA. This CDR3 comprises 13 residues. V was shortened by 5 bases and J by 3 bases, with 14 bases between the two germline ends.

The J gene is TRBJ1-5, the V gene TRBV11-2; no firm D call. Germline loops: CDR1 SGHAT, CDR2 FQNNGV. The CDR3 loop spans 14 amino acids. The V and J ends lost 4 bases and 5 bases respectively, with 12 bases between them. CDR3: CASSSSIGDQPQHF. CDR3 nucleotides: TGTGCCAGCAGCTCCAGCATCGGGGATCAGCCCCAGCATTTT.

The J gene is TRBJ1-4, the V gene TRBV7-2; D remains ambiguous. The CDR3 extends over 15 amino acids. The germline gives CDR1 SGHTA, CDR2 FQGNSA. Trimming removed 5 bases at V and 5 bases at J, with 15 bases between. CDR3 amino acids: CASSPSGTYNEKLFF. In DNA form, the CDR3 reads TGTGCCAGCAGCCCATCGGGCACCTACAATGAAAAACTGTTTTTT.

The chain has TRBV12-3 or TRBV12-4 and TRBJ2-5, with 13 bases lining up with TRBD2. The end of the DNA aligns better with TRBJ2-7, so the J call may be wrong. CDR3 length: 15 amino acids. CDR3 bases: TGTGCCAGCAATCTGGGACTAGCGGGAACCTACGAGCAGTACTTC. Residues: CASNLGLAGTYEQYF.

This chain links TRBV20-1 with TRBJ2-3; 16 bases are shared with TRBD2. This CDR3 has 16 amino acids. Germline values: CDR1 DFQATT, CDR2 SNEGSKA (reference sequence). J gave up 4 bases and V 6 bases, and 7 bases lay outside the gene matches. CDR3 bases: TGCAGTGCGGGACTAGCGGGAGGGCCCACGGCAGATACGCAGTATTTT. Its protein is CSAGLAGGPTADTQYF.

V is TRBV4-2 and J is TRBJ2-7; D gene ambiguous. Looked up from germline, CDR1 is LGHNA and CDR2 is YNFKEQ. The length of the CDR3 is 14 residues. With 0 bases removed from V and 3 bases from J, the gap between germline ends came to 9 bases. Written as DNA, the CDR3 is TGTGCCAGCAGCCAAGAGAACAACAACTACGAGCAGTACTTC. This codes for CASSQENNNYEQYF.

The chain couples TRBV6-5 to TRBJ2-1, with 13 bases fitting TRBD2. The trim removed 2 bases at V and 4 bases at J, leaving 8 bases unmatched. The CDR3 runs 18 residues. From germline, CDR1 is MNHEY and CDR2 SVGAGI. The CDR3, as DNA: TGTGCCAGCAGTTACAGACTAGCGGGAGGCTCCAATTACAATGAGCAGTTCTTC. It yields the protein CASSYRLAGGSNYNEQFF.

The sample holds a few counts of this clonotype. This sequence joins TRBV6-5 and TRBJ2-7; 14 positions match TRBD2. Unmatched junction bases numbered 5, after V lost 6 bases and J lost 7 bases. The CDR3 contains 14 residues. CDR1 is MNHEY, CDR2 SVGAGI, per germline. CDR3 coding DNA: TGTGCCAGCAGGGAGGGACTAGCGGGAGATGAGCAGTACTTC. This codes for CASREGLAGDEQYF.